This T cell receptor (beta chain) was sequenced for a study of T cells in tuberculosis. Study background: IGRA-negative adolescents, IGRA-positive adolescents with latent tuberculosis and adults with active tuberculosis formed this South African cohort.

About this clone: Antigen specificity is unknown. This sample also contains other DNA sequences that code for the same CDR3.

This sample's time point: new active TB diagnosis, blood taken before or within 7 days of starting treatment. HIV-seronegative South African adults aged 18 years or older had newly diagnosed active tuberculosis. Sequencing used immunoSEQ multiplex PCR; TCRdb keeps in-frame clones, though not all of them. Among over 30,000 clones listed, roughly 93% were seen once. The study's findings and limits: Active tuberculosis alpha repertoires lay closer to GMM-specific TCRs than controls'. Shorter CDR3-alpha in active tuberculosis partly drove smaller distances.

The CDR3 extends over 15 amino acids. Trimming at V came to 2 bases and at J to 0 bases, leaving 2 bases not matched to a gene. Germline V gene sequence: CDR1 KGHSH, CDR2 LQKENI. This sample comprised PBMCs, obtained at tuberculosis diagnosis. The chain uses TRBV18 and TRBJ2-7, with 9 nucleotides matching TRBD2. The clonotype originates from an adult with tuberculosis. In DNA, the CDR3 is TGTGCCAGCTCACCAGGACTAGCGAACTCCTACGAGCAGTACTTC. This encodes CASSPGLANSYEQYF.